This is a list of T cell receptor beta chains from one sample in a study of metastatic and nonmetastatic thyroid tumors. TCRdb re-analyzed the PCR reads through MiXCR. The table shows around 29,000 clones, with 20% to 25% occurring only once. Sequenced input: blood. These receptors all stem from a female donor with papillary thyroid cancer or a benign thyroid nodule (not recorded which). Some clones in this sample may be carry-over from other donors' samples. The CDR3 runs from the conserved cysteine through the conserved F or W. The order of the fields is J gene, clone size, V gene, D gene, CDR3 DNA, CDR3 protein. The D gene is left open where the match is weak. Expanded clones get a size class; other rows say once, few or many, or leave the size out.

J: TRBJ1-2
size: few
V: TRBV28
D: .
DNA: TGTGCCAGCAGTTTAACCAGTAATTCTAACTATGGCTACACCTTC
CDR3: CASSLTSNSNYGYTF

J: TRBJ1-6
size: medium-sized
V: TRBV28
D: TRBD1
DNA: TGTGCCAGCAGTTTACCCGGGACAGGGGATTTCTCACCCCTCCACTTT
CDR3: CASSLPGTGDFSPLHF

J: TRBJ1-2
size: once
V: TRBV5-1
D: TRBD1
DNA: TGCGCCAGCAGCTTGGGACAGGGATTTGATGGCTACACCTTC
CDR3: CASSLGQGFDGYTF

J: TRBJ1-1
size: once
V: TRBV11-2
D: .
DNA: TGTGCCAGCAGCTTTCATGGAACTGAAGCTTTCTTT
CDR3: CASSFHGTEAFF

J: TRBJ1-5
size: many
V: TRBV27
D: TRBD1
DNA: TGTGCCAGCAGCCACCAGGGGGCGAATCAGCCCCAGCATTTT
CDR3: CASSHQGANQPQHF

J: TRBJ2-3
size: .
V: TRBV6-1
D: TRBD1
DNA: TGTGCCAGCAGGCGGGACAGGATGTCAGATACGCAGTATTTT
CDR3: CASRRDRMSDTQYF

J: TRBJ2-2
size: many
V: TRBV5-1
D: .
DNA: TGCGCCAGCAGCTTGTCTCAAGCGTCAACCGGGGAGCTGTTTTTT
CDR3: CASSLSQASTGELFF

J: TRBJ2-2
size: medium-sized
V: TRBV6-1
D: .
DNA: TGCGGGGATACCGGGGAGCTGTTTTTT
CDR3: CGDTGELFF

J: TRBJ2-1
size: few
V: TRBV5-6
D: TRBD2
DNA: TGTGCCTCCCGGGGCGCTAGCGGCTTCTACAATGAGCAGTTCTTC
CDR3: CASRGASGFYNEQFF

J: TRBJ2-1
size: few
V: TRBV6-1
D: .
DNA: TGTGCCAGCAGTGTTGTGACGGGGTACAATGAGCAGTTCTTC
CDR3: CASSVVTGYNEQFF

J: TRBJ1-1
size: many
V: TRBV10-2
D: .
DNA: TGCGCCAGCAGAAGAGGAAACACTGAAGCTTTCTTT
CDR3: CASRRGNTEAFF

J: TRBJ2-3
size: .
V: TRBV15
D: .
DNA: TGTGCCACCAGCAGAGACGTAACAGATACGCAGTATTTT
CDR3: CATSRDVTDTQYF

J: TRBJ2-7
size: .
V: TRBV6-1
D: .
DNA: TGTGCCAGCAGTCCCCGGGCCATGGGCTCCTACGAGCAGTACTTC
CDR3: CASSPRAMGSYEQYF

J: TRBJ1-6
size: many
V: TRBV7-8
D: .
DNA: TGTGCCAGCAGCTTTTCGACAGTTGCTTCACCCCTCCACTTT
CDR3: CASSFSTVASPLHF

J: TRBJ2-1
size: few
V: TRBV6-1
D: .
DNA: TGTGCCAGCAGCGCCGAGGGCGGATTGTACAATGAGCAGTTCTTC
CDR3: CASSAEGGLYNEQFF

J: TRBJ1-6
size: many
V: TRBV6-1
D: TRBD1
DNA: TGTGCCAGCAGTGTCGATCCGGGACAGCCTCATCCACCCCTCCACTTT
CDR3: CASSVDPGQPHPPLHF

J: TRBJ2-7
size: few
V: TRBV3-1
D: TRBD1
DNA: TGTGCCAGCAGCTATTACCGGGACAGGGGCTACGAGCAGTACTTC
CDR3: CASSYYRDRGYEQYF

J: TRBJ2-7
size: many
V: TRBV11-2
D: TRBD1
DNA: TGTGCCAGCAGCTTCGGTCCAGGGGGCTACGAGCAGTACTTC
CDR3: CASSFGPGGYEQYF

J: TRBJ2-5
size: many
V: TRBV5-1
D: .
DNA: TGCGCCAGCAGCTTGGCCCTAGCCGAAGGGGAGACCCAGTACTTC
CDR3: CASSLALAEGETQYF

J: TRBJ2-3
size: .
V: TRBV6-2/TRBV6-3
D: .
DNA: TGTGCCAGCAGACCTCAAAGACTGCCAGGGAGACCCACAGATACGCAGTATTTT
CDR3: CASRPQRLPGRPTDTQYF

J: TRBJ1-5
size: many
V: TRBV20-1
D: .
DNA: TGCAGTGCGGAAGACAAGTATAGCAATCAGCCCCAGCATTTT
CDR3: CSAEDKYSNQPQHF

J: TRBJ2-2
size: many
V: TRBV6-1
D: TRBD2
DNA: TGTGCCAGCAGTGACGCGGCTAGCGGGGGGGCAGAAGGGGAGCTGTTTTTT
CDR3: CASSDAASGGAEGELFF

J: TRBJ1-2
size: .
V: TRBV11-2
D: .
DNA: TGTGCCAGCAGCTTAGACGGGGAGGCTGGCTACACCTTC
CDR3: CASSLDGEAGYTF

J: TRBJ1-1
size: many
V: TRBV28
D: TRBD1
DNA: TGTGCCAGCAGACCCGGGTGGGCCGGGACAGGGTCCACTGAAGCTTTCTTT
CDR3: CASRPGWAGTGSTEAFF

J: TRBJ2-3
size: many
V: TRBV24-1
D: .
DNA: TGTGCCACCAGTGAGACTAGCACAGATACGCAGTATTTT
CDR3: CATSETSTDTQYF

J: TRBJ2-7
size: .
V: TRBV6-1
D: .
DNA: TGTGCCAGCAGTGTATTCCGGGACGGATCCTACGAGCAGTACTTC
CDR3: CASSVFRDGSYEQYF

J: TRBJ1-3
size: many
V: TRBV9
D: .
DNA: TGTGCCAGCAGCGCCTTCGTGGGGGGCTCTGGAAACACCATATATTTT
CDR3: CASSAFVGGSGNTIYF

J: TRBJ2-4
size: many
V: TRBV14
D: TRBD2
DNA: TGTGCCAGCAGCCCACTAGCGGGAGGGGCCAAAAACATTCAGTACTTC
CDR3: CASSPLAGGAKNIQYF

J: TRBJ2-3
size: .
V: TRBV9
D: TRBD1
DNA: TGTGCCAGCAGCGGTAGAGACAGGGGTGGTGGGGATACGCAGTATTTT
CDR3: CASSGRDRGGGDTQYF

J: TRBJ2-5
size: many
V: TRBV20-1
D: .
DNA: TGCAGTGCTAGAGACGTTCGGGGGTTGCGAGAGACCCAGTACTTC
CDR3: CSARDVRGLRETQYF

J: TRBJ1-1
size: few
V: TRBV18
D: .
DNA: TGTGCCAGCTCACTCGGGACGAACACTGAAGCTTTCTTT
CDR3: CASSLGTNTEAFF

J: TRBJ1-5
size: many
V: TRBV20-1
D: .
DNA: TGCAGTGCGCAAGCGGGGGGAGGTAGGAGTGGTAATCAGCCCCAGCATTTT
CDR3: CSAQAGGGRSGNQPQHF

J: TRBJ2-1
size: few
V: TRBV10-3
D: .
DNA: TGTGCCATCAGTGTAGGCAATGAGCAGTTCTTC
CDR3: CAISVGNEQFF

J: TRBJ2-1
size: many
V: TRBV29-1
D: TRBD2
DNA: TGCAGCGTTGAAACTAGCGGGGGTTTTGGGGAGTTCTTC
CDR3: CSVETSGGFGEFF

J: TRBJ2-2
size: many
V: TRBV5-1
D: TRBD2
DNA: TGCGCCAGCAGCCCGGGACTAGCGGGGACCAACACCGGGGAGCTGTTTTTT
CDR3: CASSPGLAGTNTGELFF

J: TRBJ1-2
size: few
V: TRBV6-1
D: TRBD1
DNA: TGTGCCAGCAGTCCTGGACAGGGGAGTTATGGCTACACCTTC
CDR3: CASSPGQGSYGYTF

J: TRBJ2-3
size: many
V: TRBV27
D: TRBD2
DNA: TGTGCCAGCAGTTATGAACTTAGCGGGAGAGGGGTAACAGATACGCAGTATTTT
CDR3: CASSYELSGRGVTDTQYF

J: TRBJ2-6
size: .
V: TRBV4-1
D: TRBD1
DNA: TGCGCCAGCAGCCAAGATCGCCCTGGACAGGGCCCTGGGGCCAACGTCCTGACTTTC
CDR3: CASSQDRPGQGPGANVLTF

J: TRBJ2-5
size: .
V: TRBV12-3/TRBV12-4
D: TRBD1
DNA: TGTGTCAGCAGACGGACAGGGAATAATGGGGAGACCCAGTACTTC
CDR3: CVSRRTGNNGETQYF

J: TRBJ1-1
size: many
V: TRBV7-2
D: .
DNA: TGTGCCAGCAGCTTTGGCAACTCTGAAGCTTTCTTT
CDR3: CASSFGNSEAFF

J: TRBJ1-6
size: many
V: TRBV5-1
D: TRBD1
DNA: TGCGCCAGCAGCTGGGGGGGGGACAGTTATTCACCCCTCCACTTT
CDR3: CASSWGGDSYSPLHF

J: TRBJ2-7
size: .
V: TRBV20-1
D: TRBD1
DNA: TGCAGTGCAGGACGTCGGGACAGGGCGCCCTACGAGCAGTACTTC
CDR3: CSAGRRDRAPYEQYF

J: TRBJ2-2
size: few
V: TRBV28
D: .
DNA: TGTGCCAGCAGTCCTCTCGACAGGTCGAACACCGGGGAGCTGTTTTTT
CDR3: CASSPLDRSNTGELFF

J: TRBJ2-7
size: many
V: TRBV19
D: TRBD2
DNA: TGTGCCAGTAGCTCTGCGAACGGCGGGAGCTACGAGCAGTACTTC
CDR3: CASSSANGGSYEQYF

J: TRBJ1-2
size: few
V: TRBV12-3/TRBV12-4
D: .
DNA: TGTGCCAGCAGTTTCAATAGCCGCGATGGCTACACCTTC
CDR3: CASSFNSRDGYTF

J: TRBJ2-5
size: .
V: TRBV2
D: TRBD2
DNA: TGTGCCAGCAGTGGTAGCGGGAGCGGGGAGACCCAGTACTTC
CDR3: CASSGSGSGETQYF

J: TRBJ1-6
size: .
V: TRBV28
D: .
DNA: TGTGCCAGCAGTTTATTTTTAAGCGCCGCCTTCACCCTCCACTTT
CDR3: CASSLFLSAAFTLHF

J: TRBJ2-2
size: many
V: TRBV6-5
D: .
DNA: TGTGCCAGCAGTTACGGACAGCTCACCGGGGAGCTGTTTTTT
CDR3: CASSYGQLTGELFF